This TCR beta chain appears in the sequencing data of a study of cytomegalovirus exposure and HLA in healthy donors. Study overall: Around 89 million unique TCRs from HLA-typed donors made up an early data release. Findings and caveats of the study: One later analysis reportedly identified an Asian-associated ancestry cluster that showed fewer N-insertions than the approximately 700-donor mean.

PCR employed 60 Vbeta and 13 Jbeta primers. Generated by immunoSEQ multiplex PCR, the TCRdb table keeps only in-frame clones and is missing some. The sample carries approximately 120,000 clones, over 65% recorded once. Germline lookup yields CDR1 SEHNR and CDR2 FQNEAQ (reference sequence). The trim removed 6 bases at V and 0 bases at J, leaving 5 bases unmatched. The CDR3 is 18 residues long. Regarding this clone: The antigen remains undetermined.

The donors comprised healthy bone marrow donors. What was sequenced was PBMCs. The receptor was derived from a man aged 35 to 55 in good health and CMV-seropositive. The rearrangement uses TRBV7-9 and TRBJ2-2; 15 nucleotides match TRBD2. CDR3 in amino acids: CASSGTSGGFANTGELFF. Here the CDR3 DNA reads TGTGCCAGCAGTGGGACTAGCGGGGGGTTCGCGAACACCGGGGAGCTGTTTTTT.